The T cell receptor (beta chain) under discussion was sequenced for a study of T cell responses to AZD1222 COVID-19 vaccine. Trimming pared 0 bases from V and 10 bases from J, leaving 10 bases between. The CDR3 runs to 13 residues. Germline CDR1 SGHTA, CDR2 FQGTGA. Libraries were prepared by immunoSEQ multiplex PCR; TCRdb keeps only in-frame clonotypes and omits some of them. This sample has tens of thousands of clones; more than 75% occur once, and the top ten carry roughly 5%. The starting material was peripheral blood, obtained 28 days after the second dose of the MenACWY control vaccine. The sequence was obtained from an adult who received the MenACWY meningococcal vaccine as a control. The chain employs TRBV7-3 and TRBJ2-1, with D possibly called TRBD1 or TRBD2 (6 bases each). CDR3 nucleotides: TGTGCCAGCAGCTTAACCAGGGGAGGCGAGCAGTTCTTC. Translation gives CASSLTRGGEQFF.